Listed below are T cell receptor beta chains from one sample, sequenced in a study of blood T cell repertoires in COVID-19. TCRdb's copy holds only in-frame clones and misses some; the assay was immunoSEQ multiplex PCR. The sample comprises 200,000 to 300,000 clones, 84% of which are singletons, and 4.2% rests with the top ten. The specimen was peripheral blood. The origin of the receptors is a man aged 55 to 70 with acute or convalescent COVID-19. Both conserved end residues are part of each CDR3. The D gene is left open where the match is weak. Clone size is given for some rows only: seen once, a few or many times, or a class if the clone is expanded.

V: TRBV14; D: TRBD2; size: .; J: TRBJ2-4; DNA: TGTGCCAGCAGCCAAGCGGGGGGGGCCAAAAACATTCAGTACTTC; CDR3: CASSQAGGAKNIQYF
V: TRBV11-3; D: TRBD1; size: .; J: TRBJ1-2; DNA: TGTGCCAGCAGCTTCCCTTCCGGGACAGAAGTCTATGGCTACACCTTC; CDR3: CASSFPSGTEVYGYTF
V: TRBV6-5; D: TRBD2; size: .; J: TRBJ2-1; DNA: TGTGCCAGCAGTTACTGGTGGGAGGGAGGACATGAGCAGTTCTTC; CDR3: CASSYWWEGGHEQFF
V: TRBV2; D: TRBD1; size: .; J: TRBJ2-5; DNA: TGTGCCACCAGGGTATTCGACAGGGGCGTTGAGACCCAGTACTTC; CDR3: CATRVFDRGVETQYF
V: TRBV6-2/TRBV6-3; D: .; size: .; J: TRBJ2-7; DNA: TGTGCCAGCAGTTACTCGCAGTACAGCTCCTACGAGCAGTACTTC; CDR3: CASSYSQYSSYEQYF
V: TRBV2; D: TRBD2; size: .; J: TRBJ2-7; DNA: TGTGCCAGCAGTGAAAGCAGGATAGCGGGGGCCTCCTACGAGCAGTACTTC; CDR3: CASSESRIAGASYEQYF
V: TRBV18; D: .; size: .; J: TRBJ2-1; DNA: TGTGCCAGCTCACCACCTAGCTATGAGCAGTTCTTC; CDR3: CASSPPSYEQFF
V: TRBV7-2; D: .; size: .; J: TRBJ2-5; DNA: TGTGCCAGCAGCTTAGGGGTTAGCGGAATGCAAGAGACCCAGTACTTC; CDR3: CASSLGVSGMQETQYF
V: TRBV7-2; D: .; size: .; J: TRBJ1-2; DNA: TGTGCCAGCAGCCCCGATGCCAGGCGAAATATGGGCTACACCTTC; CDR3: CASSPDARRNMGYTF
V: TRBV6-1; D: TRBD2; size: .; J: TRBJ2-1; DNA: TGTGCCAGCAGTGCATTCGGGCGGGGGGTCTACAATGAGCAGTTCTTC; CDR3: CASSAFGRGVYNEQFF
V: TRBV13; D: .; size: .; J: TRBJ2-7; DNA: TGTGCCAGCACTTCCCGGGAGGAGCAGTACTTC; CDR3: CASTSREEQYF
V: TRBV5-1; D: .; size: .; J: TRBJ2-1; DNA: TGCGCCAGCAGCTTATGGCAGTACAATGAGCAGTTCTTC; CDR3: CASSLWQYNEQFF
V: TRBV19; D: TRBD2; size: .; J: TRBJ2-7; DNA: TGTGCCAGTAGCCCACACGGGCGACTAGCGGGTCTCTCCTACGAGCAGTACTTC; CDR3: CASSPHGRLAGLSYEQYF
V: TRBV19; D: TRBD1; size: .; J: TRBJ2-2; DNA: TGTGCCAGTAGTATTGGGACAGGGGGTCCAACCGGGGAGCTGTTTTTT; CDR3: CASSIGTGGPTGELFF
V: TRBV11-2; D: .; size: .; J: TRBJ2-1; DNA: TGTGCCAGCAGCCCGTGGGGGGACTGGGAGCAGTTCTTC; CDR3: CASSPWGDWEQFF
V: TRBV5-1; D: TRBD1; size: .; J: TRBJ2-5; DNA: TGCGCCAGCAGCTTCCAGGGGGCGGGAGAGACCCAGTACTTC; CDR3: CASSFQGAGETQYF
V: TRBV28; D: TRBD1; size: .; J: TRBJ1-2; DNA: TGTGCCAGCAGGGGGGACAGGGTTCATGGCTACACCTTC; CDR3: CASRGDRVHGYTF
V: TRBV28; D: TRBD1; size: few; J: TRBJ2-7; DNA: TGTGCCAGCAATTGGGGGACAGGGGGCGCCTACGAGCAGTACTTC; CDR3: CASNWGTGGAYEQYF
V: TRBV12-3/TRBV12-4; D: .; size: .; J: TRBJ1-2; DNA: TGTGCCAGCAGTTTACGCACAATCTATGGCTACACCTTC; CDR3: CASSLRTIYGYTF
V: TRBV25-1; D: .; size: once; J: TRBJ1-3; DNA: TGTGCCAGCAGTGAATACGGGGGGGGAAACACCATATATTTT; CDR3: CASSEYGGGNTIYF
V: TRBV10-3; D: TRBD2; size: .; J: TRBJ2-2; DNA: TGTGCCATCACCCCCCGCTGGCGGGAGAAGACCGGGGAGCTGTTTTTT; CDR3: CAITPRWREKTGELFF